This TCR beta chain was captured in a study of T cell responses to AZD1222 COVID-19 vaccine. Whole-study findings and limits: The study reported that nearly half of spike-specific TCRs target unmutated variant regions. Just a handful of people given AZD1222 tested seropositive at baseline. Sampled repertoires all dated from after the peak T cell response. Spike-specific TCR repertoires showed rising breadth and depth after two AZD1222 doses.

The method was immunoSEQ multiplex PCR; TCRdb's version includes in-frame clones alone and lacks a portion of them. The sample contains about 35,000 clones, around nine tenths of which appear only once. Note on this clone: The antigen is unknown.

Trimming removed 5 bases from V and 4 bases from J, with 11 bases in between. From germline, CDR1 is SGHNT and CDR2 YENEEA. The CDR3 runs to 13 residues. The sequenced sample was peripheral blood, obtained on day 0 of AZD1222 vaccination. The chain joins TRBV11-3 to TRBJ1-1, with D uncertain. This TCR came from an adult in good health. This CDR3 reads CASSGRRGTEAFF. DNA of the CDR3: TGTGCCAGCAGCGGACGACGGGGCACTGAAGCTTTCTTT. The whole variable domain, remainder taken from reference TRBV11-3 and TRBJ1-1, is EAGVVQSPRYKIIEKKQPVAFWCNPISGHNTLYWYLQNLGQGPELLIRYENEEAVDDSQLPKDRFSAERLKGVDSTLKIQPAELGDSAVYLCASSGRRGTEAFFGQGTRLTVV.